The present T cell receptor (beta chain) was sequenced within a study of T cells in Graves' hyperthyroidism and ophthalmopathy. Template material for amplifying TCR beta CDR3 regions consisted of RNA transcripts. A first-round RT-PCR of the TCR CDR3 used the HTBI primer set. TCRdb independently ran MiXCR on the multiplex PCR reads; one entry per CDR3 protein. The table has more than 350,000 distinct CDR3 sequences, 17% seen once. General study findings and limits: Most thyroid clonotypes expanded above 0.001 appeared in blood too.

Not enrolled were patients with uncontrolled infection, other autoimmune disease, pregnancy or lactation. Diagnosis relied on clinical symptoms, serum thyroxine and TRAb, thyroid ultrasound and orbital computed tomography. The sample, blood from the first hyperthyroidism diagnosis, precedes any ophthalmopathy symptoms. The CDR3 is 16 residues long. V dropped 1 base and J dropped 6 bases, with 18 bases sitting between them. Germline V lookup: CDR1 MDHEN, CDR2 SYDVKM. In regard to this clonotype: Its antigen is not identified. A read error may explain this, as a much larger clone is one base away.

The receptor comes from a woman in her 30s with Graves' hyperthyroidism that later progressed to Graves' ophthalmopathy. The specimen was blood. This chain links TRBV28 with TRBJ2-5, with D tentatively TRBD1 (6 bases). The CDR3 coding sequence is TGTGCCAGCAGTTTATCGAGTTTCGGACAGTTTAAGACCCAGTACTTC. Amino acids: CASSLSSFGQFKTQYF.